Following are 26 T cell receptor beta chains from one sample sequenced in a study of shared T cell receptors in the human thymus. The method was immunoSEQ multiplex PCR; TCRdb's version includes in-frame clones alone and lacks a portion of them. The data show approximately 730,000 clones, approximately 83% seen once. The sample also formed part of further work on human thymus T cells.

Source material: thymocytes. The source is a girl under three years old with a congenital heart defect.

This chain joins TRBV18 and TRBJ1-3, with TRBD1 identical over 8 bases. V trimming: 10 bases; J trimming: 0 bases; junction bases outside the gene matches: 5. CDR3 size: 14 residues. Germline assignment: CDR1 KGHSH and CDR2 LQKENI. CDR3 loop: CATQGQDSGNTIYF. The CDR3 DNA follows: TGTGCCACCCAGGGACAGGACTCTGGAAACACCATATATTTT.

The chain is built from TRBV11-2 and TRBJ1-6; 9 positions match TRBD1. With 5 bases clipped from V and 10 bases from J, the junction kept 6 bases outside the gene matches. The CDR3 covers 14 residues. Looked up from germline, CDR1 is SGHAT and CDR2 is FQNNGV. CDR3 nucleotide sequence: TGTGCCAGCAGCCGGGACAGGGAAGGATCACCCCTCCACTTT. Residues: CASSRDREGSPLHF.

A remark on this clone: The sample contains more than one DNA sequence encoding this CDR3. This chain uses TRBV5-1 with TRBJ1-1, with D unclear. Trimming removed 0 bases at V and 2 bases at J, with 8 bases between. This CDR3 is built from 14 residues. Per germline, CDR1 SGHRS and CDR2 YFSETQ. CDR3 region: CASSLGQPNTEAFF. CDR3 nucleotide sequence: TGCGCCAGCAGCTTGGGACAACCTAACACTGAAGCTTTCTTT.

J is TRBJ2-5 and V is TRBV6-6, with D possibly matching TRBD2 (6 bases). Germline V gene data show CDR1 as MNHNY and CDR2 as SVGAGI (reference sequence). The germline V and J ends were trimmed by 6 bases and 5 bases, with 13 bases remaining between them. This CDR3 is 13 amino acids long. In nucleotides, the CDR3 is TGTGCCAGCAGGAACGGAGCGGGTGAGACCCAGTACTTC. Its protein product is CASRNGAGETQYF.

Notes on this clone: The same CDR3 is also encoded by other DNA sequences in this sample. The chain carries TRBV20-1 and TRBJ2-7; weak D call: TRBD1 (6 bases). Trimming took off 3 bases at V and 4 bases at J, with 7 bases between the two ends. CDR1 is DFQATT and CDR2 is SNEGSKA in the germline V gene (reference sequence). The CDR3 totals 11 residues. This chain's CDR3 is CSASRGYEQYF. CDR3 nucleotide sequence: TGCAGTGCTAGTAGGGGGTACGAGCAGTACTTC.

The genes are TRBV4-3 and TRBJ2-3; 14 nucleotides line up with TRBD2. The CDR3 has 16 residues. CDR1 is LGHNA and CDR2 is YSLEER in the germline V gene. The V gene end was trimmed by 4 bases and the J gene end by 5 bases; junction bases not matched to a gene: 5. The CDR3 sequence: CASSPTSGGAVDTQYF. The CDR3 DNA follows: TGCGCCAGCAGCCCGACTAGCGGGGGGGCTGTAGATACGCAGTATTTT.

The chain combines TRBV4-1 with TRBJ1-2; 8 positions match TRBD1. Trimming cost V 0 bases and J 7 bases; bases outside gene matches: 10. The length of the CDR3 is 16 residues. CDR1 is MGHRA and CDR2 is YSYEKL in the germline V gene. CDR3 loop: CASSQESDRDGGGYTF. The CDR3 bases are TGCGCCAGCAGCCAAGAATCGGACAGGGATGGTGGTGGCTACACCTTC.

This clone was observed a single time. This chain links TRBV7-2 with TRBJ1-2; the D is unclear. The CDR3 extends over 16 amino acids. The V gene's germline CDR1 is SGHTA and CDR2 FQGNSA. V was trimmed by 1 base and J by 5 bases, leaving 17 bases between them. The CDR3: CASSLGSWVVEYGYTF. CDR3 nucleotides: TGTGCCAGCAGCTTAGGGTCGTGGGTAGTGGAGTATGGCTACACCTTC. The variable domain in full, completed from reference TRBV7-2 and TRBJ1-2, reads GAGVSQSPSNKVTEKGKDVELRCDPISGHTALYWYRQSLGQGLEFLIYFQGNSAPDKSGLPSDRFSAERTGGSVSTLTIQRTQQEDSAVYLCASSLGSWVVEYGYTFGSGTRLTVV.

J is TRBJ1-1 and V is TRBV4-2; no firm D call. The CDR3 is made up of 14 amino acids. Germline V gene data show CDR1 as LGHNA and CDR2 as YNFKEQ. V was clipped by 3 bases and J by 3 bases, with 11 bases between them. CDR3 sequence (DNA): TGTGCCAGCAGCCACTCGCCAGGTTACACTGAAGCTTTCTTT. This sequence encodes CASSHSPGYTEAFF.

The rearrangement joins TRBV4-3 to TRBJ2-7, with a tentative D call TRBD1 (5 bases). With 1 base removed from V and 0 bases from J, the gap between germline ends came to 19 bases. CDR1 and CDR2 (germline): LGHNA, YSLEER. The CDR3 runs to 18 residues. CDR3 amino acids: CASSQAAIDSSLSYEQYF. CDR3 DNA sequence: TGCGCCAGCAGCCAAGCCGCCATTGACAGCTCCCTCTCCTACGAGCAGTACTTC.

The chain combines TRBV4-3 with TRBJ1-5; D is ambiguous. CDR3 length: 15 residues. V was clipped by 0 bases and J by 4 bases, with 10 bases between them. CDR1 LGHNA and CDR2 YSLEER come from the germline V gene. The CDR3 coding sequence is TGCGCCAGCAGCCAAGATTCCCGAACAAATCAGCCCCAGCATTTT. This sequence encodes CASSQDSRTNQPQHF.

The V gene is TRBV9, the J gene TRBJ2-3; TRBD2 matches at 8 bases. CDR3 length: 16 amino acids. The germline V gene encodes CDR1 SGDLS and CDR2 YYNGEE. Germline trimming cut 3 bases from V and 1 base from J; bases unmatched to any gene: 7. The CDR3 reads CASSAKRGGGTDTQYF. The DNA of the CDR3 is TGTGCCAGCAGCGCCAAACGGGGGGGCGGCACAGATACGCAGTATTTT.

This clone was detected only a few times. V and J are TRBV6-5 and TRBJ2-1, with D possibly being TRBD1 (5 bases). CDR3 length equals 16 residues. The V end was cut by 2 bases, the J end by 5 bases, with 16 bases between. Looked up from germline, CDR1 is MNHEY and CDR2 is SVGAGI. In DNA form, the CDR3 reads TGTGCCAGCAGTTACCAGGGCCCGATCCGGGACAATGAGCAGTTCTTC. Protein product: CASSYQGPIRDNEQFF.

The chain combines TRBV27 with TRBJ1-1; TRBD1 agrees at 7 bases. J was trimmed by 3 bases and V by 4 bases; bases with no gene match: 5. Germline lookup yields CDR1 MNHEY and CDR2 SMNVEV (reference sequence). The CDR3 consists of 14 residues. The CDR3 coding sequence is TGTGCCAGCAGTTCCTCACAGGGGCACACTGAAGCTTTCTTT. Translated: CASSSSQGHTEAFF.

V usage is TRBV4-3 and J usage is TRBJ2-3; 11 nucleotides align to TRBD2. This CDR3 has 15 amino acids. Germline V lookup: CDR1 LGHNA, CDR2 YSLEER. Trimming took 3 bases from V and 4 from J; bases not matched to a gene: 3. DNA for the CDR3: TGCGCCAGCAGCCATGAACTAGCGGGGGCAGATACGCAGTATTTT. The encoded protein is CASSHELAGADTQYF.

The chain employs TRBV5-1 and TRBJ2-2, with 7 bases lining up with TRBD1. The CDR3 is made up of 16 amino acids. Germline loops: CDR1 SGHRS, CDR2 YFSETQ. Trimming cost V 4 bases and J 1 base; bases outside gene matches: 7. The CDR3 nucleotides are TGCGCCAGCAGCGGGGGACAGCTGAGGAACACCGGGGAGCTGTTTTTT. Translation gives CASSGGQLRNTGELFF.

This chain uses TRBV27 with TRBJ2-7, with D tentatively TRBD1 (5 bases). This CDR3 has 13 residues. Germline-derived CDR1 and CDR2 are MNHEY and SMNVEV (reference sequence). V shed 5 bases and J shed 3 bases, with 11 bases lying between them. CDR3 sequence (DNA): TGTGCCAGCAGTGAACGACAGTTCTACGAGCAGTACTTC. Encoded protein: CASSERQFYEQYF.

CDR3 residues: CAISEGGGAYTQYF. DNA of the CDR3: TGTGCCATCAGTGAGGGCGGGGGGGCATATACGCAGTATTTT. The rearrangement uses TRBV10-3 and TRBJ2-3; 9 positions agree with TRBD2. V shed 2 bases and J 7 bases; nucleotides not matched to a gene: 4. CDR1 ENHRY and CDR2 SYGVKD come from the germline V gene. CDR3 length: 14 residues.

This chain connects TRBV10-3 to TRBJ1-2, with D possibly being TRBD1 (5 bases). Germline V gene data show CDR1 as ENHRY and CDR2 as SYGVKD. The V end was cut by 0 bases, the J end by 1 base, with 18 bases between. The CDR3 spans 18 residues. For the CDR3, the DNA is TGTGCCATCAGTGAGTCGATTTTCAGGGCCAAGGGTAACTATGGCTACACCTTC. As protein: CAISESIFRAKGNYGYTF.

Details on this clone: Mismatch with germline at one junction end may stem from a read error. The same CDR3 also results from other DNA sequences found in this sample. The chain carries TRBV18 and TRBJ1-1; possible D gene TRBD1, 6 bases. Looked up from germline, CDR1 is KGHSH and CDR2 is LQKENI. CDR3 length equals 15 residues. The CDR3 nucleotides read TGTGCCAGTTCACCGATACAGGGAGTGGACACTGAAGCTTTCTTT. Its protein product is CASSPIQGVDTEAFF.

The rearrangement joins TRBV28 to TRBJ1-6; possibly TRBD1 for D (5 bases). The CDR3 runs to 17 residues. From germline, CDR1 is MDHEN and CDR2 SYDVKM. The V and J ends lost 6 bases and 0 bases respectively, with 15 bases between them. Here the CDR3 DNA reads TGTGCCAGCAGATACCTAAAGGGGCCCTCCTATAATTCACCCCTCCACTTT. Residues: CASRYLKGPSYNSPLHF.

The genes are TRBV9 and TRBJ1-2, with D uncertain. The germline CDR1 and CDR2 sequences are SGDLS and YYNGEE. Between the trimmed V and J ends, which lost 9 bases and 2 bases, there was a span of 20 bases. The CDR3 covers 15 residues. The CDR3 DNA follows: TGTGCCAACTATCCTTTGCGTCCTCTAAACTATGGCTACACCTTC. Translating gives CANYPLRPLNYGYTF. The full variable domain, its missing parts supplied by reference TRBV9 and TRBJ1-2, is DSGVTQTPKHLITATGQRVTLRCSPRSGDLSVYWYQQSLDQGLQFLIQYYNGEERAKGNILERFSAQQFPDLHSELNLSSLELGDSALYFCANYPLRPLNYGYTFGSGTRLTVV.

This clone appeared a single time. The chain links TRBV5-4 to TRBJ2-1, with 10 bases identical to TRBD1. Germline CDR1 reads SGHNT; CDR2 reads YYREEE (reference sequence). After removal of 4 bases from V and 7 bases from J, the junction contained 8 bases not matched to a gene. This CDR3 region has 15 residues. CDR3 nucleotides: TGTGCCAGCAGCGCCCGGGACAGGGGTACGAATGAGCAGTTCTTC. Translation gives CASSARDRGTNEQFF.

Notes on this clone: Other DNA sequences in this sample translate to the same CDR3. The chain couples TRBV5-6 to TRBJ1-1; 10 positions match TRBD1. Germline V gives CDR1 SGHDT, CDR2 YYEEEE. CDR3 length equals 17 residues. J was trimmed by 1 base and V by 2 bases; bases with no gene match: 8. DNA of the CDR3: TGTGCCAGCAGCTTAACCGGGACAGGGGAAAAGAACACTGAAGCTTTCTTT. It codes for CASSLTGTGEKNTEAFF.

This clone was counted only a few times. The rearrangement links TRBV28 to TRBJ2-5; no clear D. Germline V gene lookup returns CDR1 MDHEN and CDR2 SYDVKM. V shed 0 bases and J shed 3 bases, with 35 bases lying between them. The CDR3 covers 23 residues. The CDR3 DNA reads TGTGCCAGCAGTTTATGCGCCCATCCTGCCCATAGCAATCGTAAGCTCCCGGAAGAGACCCAGTACTTC. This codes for CASSLCAHPAHSNRKLPEETQYF.

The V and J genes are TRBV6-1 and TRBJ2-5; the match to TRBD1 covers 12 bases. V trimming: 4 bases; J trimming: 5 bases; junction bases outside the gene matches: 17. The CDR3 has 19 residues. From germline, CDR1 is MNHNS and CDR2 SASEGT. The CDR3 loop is CASSGGRDRGRVRRETQYF. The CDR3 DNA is TGTGCCAGCAGTGGGGGACGGGACAGGGGGCGCGTCAGGAGGGAGACCCAGTACTTC.